The clone carrying this TCR beta chain has a handful of counts. The data belong to a study of blood T cell repertoires in COVID-19. Study in general: Samples taken during acute and convalescent COVID-19 were collected in the United States, Italy and Spain. Sources were T cells, B-cell-depleted T cells, or PBMCs; the material itself was cDNA or gDNA.

Per the germline V gene, CDR1 is SGHTA and CDR2 is FQGNSA. This CDR3 contains 14 residues. The germline V and J ends were trimmed by 1 base and 4 bases, with 10 bases remaining between them. Source study methods: The authors estimated nucleated cell counts from reference gene primer amplification. Using immunoSEQ multiplex PCR, the repertoire was profiled, and TCRdb retains in-frame clones only, with some absent. V, J and clone size reflect that table, while D and trimming were determined from the DNA. The sample carries 250,000 to 300,000 clones, 86% recorded once. Material for sequencing was peripheral blood. This sequence was found in a woman aged 25-40 years with active or convalescent COVID-19. V usage is TRBV7-2 and J usage is TRBJ1-1; no reliable D call. Here the CDR3 DNA reads TGTGCCAGCAGCTTAGGGTTTCTGGCCACTGAAGCTTTCTTT. This encodes CASSLGFLATEAFF.